This TCR beta chain derives from a study of CD8 T cells in Susac syndrome. Sequencing of TCR beta, carried out with a high-throughput approach, was applied to CD8+ and CD4+ T cells from the blood. The TEMRA cells underwent FACS enrichment, while the CD8+ and CD4+ T cells underwent negative isolation. Reverse transcription of roughly 0.45 to 1 ug RNA used random hexamers. Amplification of TCR beta CDR3 spanned 54 Vbeta and 13 Jbeta via immunoSEQ multiplex PCR. TCRdb recomputed calls from the immunoSEQ multiplex PCR reads with MiXCR, one row per CDR3 protein. In the table there are approximately 230,000 distinct CDR3 sequences, over 85% of which are singletons. Trimming left V 0 bases short and J 3 bases short, with 13 bases between. This CDR3 region has 15 residues. The germline gives CDR1 DFQATT, CDR2 SNEGSKA (reference sequence).

This chain joins TRBV20-1 and TRBJ2-3; a weak D match, TRBD2 (6 bases). The receptor's source is a human donor with multiple sclerosis. Source material: CD4+ T cells from PBMCs. The CDR3 DNA follows: TGCAGTGCTAGAGATAGTACAAGCGGGACAGATACGCAGTATTTT. Protein: CSARDSTSGTDTQYF.